This T cell receptor beta chain was sequenced during a study of control samples from healthy donors and cancer patients. The assay was immunoSEQ multiplex PCR, and TCRdb's table has in-frame clones only and misses some. The sample holds about 120,000 clones; 80% to 90% are singletons and the top ten take around 1.1%. Per the germline V gene, CDR1 is SGHRS and CDR2 is YFSETQ. The germline V and J ends were trimmed by 4 bases and 2 bases, with 15 bases remaining between them. The CDR3 is 15 amino acids. The TCR sequence derives from a woman in her forties or fifties with colorectal cancer. The sequencing input was PBMCs. V usage is TRBV5-1 and J usage is TRBJ1-2, with a tentative D call TRBD1 (6 bases). Written as DNA, the CDR3 is TGCGCCAGCAGCAATGGGGACACGGAGAACTATGGCTACACCTTC. Its translation: CASSNGDTENYGYTF. The full variable domain, rest sourced from reference TRBV5-1 and TRBJ1-2, is KAGVTQTPRYLIKTRGQQVTLSCSPISGHRSVSWYQQTPGQGLQFLFEYFSETQRNKGNFPGRFSGRQFSNSRSEMNVSTLELGDSALYLCASSNGDTENYGYTFGSGTRLTVV.